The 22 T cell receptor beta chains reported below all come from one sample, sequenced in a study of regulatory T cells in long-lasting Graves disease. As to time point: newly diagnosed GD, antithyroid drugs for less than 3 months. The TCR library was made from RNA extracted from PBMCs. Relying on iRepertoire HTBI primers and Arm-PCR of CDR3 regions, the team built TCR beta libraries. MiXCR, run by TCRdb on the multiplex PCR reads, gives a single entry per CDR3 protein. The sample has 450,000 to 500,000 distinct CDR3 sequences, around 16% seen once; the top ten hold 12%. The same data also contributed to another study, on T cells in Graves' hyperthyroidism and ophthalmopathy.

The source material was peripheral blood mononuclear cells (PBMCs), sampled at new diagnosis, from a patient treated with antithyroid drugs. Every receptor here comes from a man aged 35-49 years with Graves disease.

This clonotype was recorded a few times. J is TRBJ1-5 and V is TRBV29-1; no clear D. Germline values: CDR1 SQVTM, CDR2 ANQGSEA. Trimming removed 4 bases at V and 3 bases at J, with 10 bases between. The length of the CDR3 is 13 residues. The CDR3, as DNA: TGCAGCGTTGCGGAGGCCACCAATCAGCCCCAGCATTTT. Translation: CSVAEATNQPQHF. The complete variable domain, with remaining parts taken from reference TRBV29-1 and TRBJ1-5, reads SAVISQKPSRDICQRGTSLTIQCQVDSQVTMMFWYRQQPGQSLTLIATANQGSEATYESGFVIDKFPISRPNLTFSTLTVSNMSPEDSSIYLCSVAEATNQPQHFGDGTRLSIL.

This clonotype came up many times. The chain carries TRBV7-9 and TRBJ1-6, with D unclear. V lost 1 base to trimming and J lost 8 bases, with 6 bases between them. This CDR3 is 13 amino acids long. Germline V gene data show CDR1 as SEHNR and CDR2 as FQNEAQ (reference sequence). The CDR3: CASSLDGDSPLHF. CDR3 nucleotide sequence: TGTGCCAGCAGCTTAGACGGGGATTCACCCCTCCACTTT.

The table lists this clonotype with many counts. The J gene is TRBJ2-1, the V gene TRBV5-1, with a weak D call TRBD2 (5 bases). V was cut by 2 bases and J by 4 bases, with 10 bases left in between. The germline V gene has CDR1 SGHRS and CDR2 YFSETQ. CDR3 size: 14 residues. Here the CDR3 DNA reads TGCGCCAGCAGCTTCGGGGTTCGGTACAATGAGCAGTTCTTC. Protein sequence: CASSFGVRYNEQFF. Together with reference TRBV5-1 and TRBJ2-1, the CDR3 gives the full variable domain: KAGVTQTPRYLIKTRGQQVTLSCSPISGHRSVSWYQQTPGQGLQFLFEYFSETQRNKGNFPGRFSGRQFSNSRSEMNVSTLELGDSALYLCASSFGVRYNEQFFGPGTRLTVL.

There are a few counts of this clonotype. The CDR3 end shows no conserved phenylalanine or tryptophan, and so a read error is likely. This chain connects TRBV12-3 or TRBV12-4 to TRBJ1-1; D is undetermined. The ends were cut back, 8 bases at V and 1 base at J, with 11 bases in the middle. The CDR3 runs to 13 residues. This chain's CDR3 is CASSSTENTEAFV. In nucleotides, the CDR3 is TGTGCCAGCTCGAGTACAGAGAACACTGAAGCTTTCGTT.

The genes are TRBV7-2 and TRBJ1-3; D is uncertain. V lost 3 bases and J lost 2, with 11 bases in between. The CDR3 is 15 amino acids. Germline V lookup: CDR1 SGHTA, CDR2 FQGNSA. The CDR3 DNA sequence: TGTGCCAGCAGCTTTGGACTTGCTGCTGGAAACACCATATATTTT. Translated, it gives CASSFGLAAGNTIYF.

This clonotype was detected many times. The CDR3 protein is CASSLFTTGELFF. CDR3 DNA: TGCGCCAGCAGCTTGTTTACAACCGGGGAGCTGTTTTTT. V is TRBV5-1 and J is TRBJ2-2, with no clear D. Germline CDR1 SGHRS, CDR2 YFSETQ. Trimming cost V 1 base and J 5 bases, with 6 bases left between them. The CDR3 is 13 amino acids.

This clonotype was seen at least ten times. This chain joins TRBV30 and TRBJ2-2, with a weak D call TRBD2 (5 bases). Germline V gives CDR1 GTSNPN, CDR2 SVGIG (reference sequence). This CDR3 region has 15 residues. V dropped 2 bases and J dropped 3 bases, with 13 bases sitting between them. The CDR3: CAWSLMGRDTGELFF. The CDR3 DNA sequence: TGTGCCTGGAGTCTTATGGGGAGAGACACCGGGGAGCTGTTTTTT.

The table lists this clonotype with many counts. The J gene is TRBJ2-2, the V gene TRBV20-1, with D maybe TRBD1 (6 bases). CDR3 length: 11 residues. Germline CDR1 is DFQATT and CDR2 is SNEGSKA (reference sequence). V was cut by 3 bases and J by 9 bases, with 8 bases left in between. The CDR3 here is CSARGDRELFF. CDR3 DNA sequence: TGCAGTGCTAGGGGGGACAGGGAGCTGTTTTTT.

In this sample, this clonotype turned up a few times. CDR3 DNA: TGTGCCAGCAGAAACACCGGGACAGGGAGATCACCCCTCCACTTT. Translating it yields CASRNTGTGRSPLHF. The chain combines TRBV2 with TRBJ1-6; TRBD1 agrees at 9 bases. The CDR3 length is 15 residues. Germline assignment: CDR1 SNHLY and CDR2 FYNNEI. With 6 bases clipped from V and 10 bases from J, the junction kept 10 bases outside the gene matches.

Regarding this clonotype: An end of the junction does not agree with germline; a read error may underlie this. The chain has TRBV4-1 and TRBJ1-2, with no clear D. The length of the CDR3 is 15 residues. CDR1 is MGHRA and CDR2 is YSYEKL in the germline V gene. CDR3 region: CAGSQAQLTNYGYTF. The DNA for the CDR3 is TGCGCCGGCAGCCAAGCCCAGTTAACTAACTATGGCTACACCTTC.

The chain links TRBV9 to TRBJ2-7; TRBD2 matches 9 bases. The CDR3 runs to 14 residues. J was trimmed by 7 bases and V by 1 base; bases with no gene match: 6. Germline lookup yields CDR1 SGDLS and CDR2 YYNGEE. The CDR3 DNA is TGTGCCAGCAGCGTACTAGCGGGATCGAGGGAGCAGTACTTC. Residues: CASSVLAGSREQYF.

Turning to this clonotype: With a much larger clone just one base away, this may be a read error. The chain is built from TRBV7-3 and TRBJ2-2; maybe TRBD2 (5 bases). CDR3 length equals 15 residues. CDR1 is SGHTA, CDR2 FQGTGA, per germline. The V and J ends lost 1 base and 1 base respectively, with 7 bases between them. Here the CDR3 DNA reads TGTGCCAGCAGCTTAAGCGCGGGGAACACCGGGGAGCTGTTTTTT. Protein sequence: CASSLSAGNTGELFF.

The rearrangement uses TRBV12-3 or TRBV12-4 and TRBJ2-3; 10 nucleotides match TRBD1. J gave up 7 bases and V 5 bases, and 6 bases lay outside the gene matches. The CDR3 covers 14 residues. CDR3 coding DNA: TGTGCCAGCAGTCCCCGACAGGGGGCTCATACGCAGTATTTT. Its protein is CASSPRQGAHTQYF.

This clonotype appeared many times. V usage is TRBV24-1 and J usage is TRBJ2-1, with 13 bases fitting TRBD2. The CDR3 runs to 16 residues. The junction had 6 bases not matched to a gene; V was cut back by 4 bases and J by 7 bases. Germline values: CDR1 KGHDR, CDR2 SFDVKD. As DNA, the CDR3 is TGTGCCACCAGTGACTGGACTAGCGGGAGTGCGAATGAGCAGTTCTTC. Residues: CATSDWTSGSANEQFF.

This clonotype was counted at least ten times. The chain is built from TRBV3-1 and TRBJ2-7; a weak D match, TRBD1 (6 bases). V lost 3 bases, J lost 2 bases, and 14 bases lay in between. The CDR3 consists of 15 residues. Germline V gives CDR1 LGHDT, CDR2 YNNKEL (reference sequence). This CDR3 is CASSHPLTGTYEQYF. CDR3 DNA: TGTGCCAGCAGCCACCCCCTTACAGGGACCTACGAGCAGTACTTC.

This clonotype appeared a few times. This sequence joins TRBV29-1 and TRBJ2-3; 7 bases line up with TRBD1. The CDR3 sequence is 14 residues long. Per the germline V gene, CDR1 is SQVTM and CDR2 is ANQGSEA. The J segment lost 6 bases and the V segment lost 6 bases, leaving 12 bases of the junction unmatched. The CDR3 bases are TGCAGCGTATCCTTGGACAGGTTGGGGGATACGCAGTATTTT. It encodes CSVSLDRLGDTQYF.

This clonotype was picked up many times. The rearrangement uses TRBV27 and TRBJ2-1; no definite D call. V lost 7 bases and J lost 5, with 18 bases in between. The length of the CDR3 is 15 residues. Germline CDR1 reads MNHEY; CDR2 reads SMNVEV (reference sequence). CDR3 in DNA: TGTGCCAGCACCAAAGCTTCCCCTGTGGACAATGAGCAGTTCTTC. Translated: CASTKASPVDNEQFF.

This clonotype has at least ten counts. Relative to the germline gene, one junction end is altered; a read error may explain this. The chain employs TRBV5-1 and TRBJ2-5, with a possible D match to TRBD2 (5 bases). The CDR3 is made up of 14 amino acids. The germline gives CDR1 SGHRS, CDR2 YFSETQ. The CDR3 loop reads CASSLGSGQETQYF. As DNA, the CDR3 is TGTGCCAGCAGCTTAGGCAGCGGCCAAGAGACCCAGTACTTC.

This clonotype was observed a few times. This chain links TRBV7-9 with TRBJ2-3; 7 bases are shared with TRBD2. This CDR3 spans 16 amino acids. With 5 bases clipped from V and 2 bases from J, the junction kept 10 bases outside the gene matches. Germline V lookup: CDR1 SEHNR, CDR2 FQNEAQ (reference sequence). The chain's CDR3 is CASSVGNSGFTDTQYF. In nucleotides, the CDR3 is TGTGCCAGCAGCGTGGGTAATAGCGGGTTCACAGATACGCAGTATTTT.

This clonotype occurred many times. CDR3 bases: TGCAGTGCCACACAGGGCAATGAGCAGTTCTTC. Translated, it gives CSATQGNEQFF. V is TRBV20-1 and J is TRBJ2-1; D might be TRBD1 (6 bases). V lost 6 bases, J lost 6 bases, and 9 bases lay in between. CDR3 length: 11 residues. Germline assignment: CDR1 DFQATT and CDR2 SNEGSKA (reference sequence).

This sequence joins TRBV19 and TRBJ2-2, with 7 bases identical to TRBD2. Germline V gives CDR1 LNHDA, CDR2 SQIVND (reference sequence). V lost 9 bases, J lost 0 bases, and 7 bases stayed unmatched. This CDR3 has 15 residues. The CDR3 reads CASTHGLANTGELFF. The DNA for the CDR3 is TGTGCCAGCACACACGGACTAGCGAACACCGGGGAGCTGTTTTTT.

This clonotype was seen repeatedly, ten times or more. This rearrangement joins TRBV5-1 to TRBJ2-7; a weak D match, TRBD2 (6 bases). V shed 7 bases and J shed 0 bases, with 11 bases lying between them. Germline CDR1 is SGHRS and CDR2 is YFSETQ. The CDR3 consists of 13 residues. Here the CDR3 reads CASGRDSSYEQYF. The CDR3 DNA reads TGCGCCAGCGGACGGGACTCCTCCTACGAGCAGTACTTC.